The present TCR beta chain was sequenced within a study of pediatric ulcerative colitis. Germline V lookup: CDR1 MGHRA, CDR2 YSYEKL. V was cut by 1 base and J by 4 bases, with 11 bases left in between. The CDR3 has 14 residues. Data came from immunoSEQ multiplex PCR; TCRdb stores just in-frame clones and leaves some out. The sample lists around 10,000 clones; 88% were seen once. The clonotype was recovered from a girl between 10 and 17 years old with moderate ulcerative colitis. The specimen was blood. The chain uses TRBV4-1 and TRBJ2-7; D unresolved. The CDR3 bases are TGCGCCAGCAGCCAAGCATCTAGTCGTTACGAGCAGTACTTC. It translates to CASSQASSRYEQYF.